The TCR beta chain under discussion was sequenced for a study of blood T cell repertoires in COVID-19. The CDR3 totals 13 residues. V was pared by 5 bases and J by 1 base, with 7 bases between. Germline CDR1 and CDR2: MRHNA and SNTAGT. Using immunoSEQ multiplex PCR, the repertoire was profiled, and TCRdb retains in-frame clones only, with some absent. The data hold some 190,000 clones, with about 80% observed a single time. Sample: PBMCs or T cells enriched from blood (not recorded which). The source of this sequence is a man in his 60s who had been exposed to COVID-19. This chain links TRBV6-4 with TRBJ2-3; D is possibly TRBD2 (5 bases). The chain's CDR3 is CASSQEGTDTQYF. In DNA, the CDR3 is TGTGCCAGCAGTCAGGAGGGCACAGATACGCAGTATTTT.